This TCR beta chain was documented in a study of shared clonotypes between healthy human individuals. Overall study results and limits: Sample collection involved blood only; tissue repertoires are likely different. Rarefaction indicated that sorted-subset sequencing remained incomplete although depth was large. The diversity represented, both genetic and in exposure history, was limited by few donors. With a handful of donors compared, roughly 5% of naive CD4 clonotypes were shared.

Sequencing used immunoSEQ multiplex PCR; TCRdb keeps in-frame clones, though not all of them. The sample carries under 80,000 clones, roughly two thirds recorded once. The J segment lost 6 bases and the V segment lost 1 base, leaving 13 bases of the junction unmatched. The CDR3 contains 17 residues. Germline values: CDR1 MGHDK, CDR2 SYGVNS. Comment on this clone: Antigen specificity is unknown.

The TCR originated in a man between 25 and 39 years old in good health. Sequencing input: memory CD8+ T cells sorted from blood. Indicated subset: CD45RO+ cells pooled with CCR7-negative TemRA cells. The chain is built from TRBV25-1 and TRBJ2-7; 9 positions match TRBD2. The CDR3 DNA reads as TGTGCCAGCAGTGAATCCCCTAGCGGGACCCTTCATCCCGAGCAGTACTTC. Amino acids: CASSESPSGTLHPEQYF.